The TCR beta chain under discussion was sequenced for a study of HIV-infected patients and healthy controls. On the study more broadly: The CD4:CD8 ratio increased slightly in early therapy, but CD8 counts showed no consistent change.

Reverse transcription used roughly 450 ng RNA and constant-region primers for alpha and beta. Alpha and beta chain libraries were made separately by chain-specific third strand synthesis with multiplexing indices. A 5' RACE adapter with a random hexamer and the SP2 primer site was joined to cDNA. After a brief PCR adding P5, P7 and a second index, 23 amplification cycles followed. MiXCR, run by TCRdb on the 5' RACE reads, gives a single entry per CDR3 protein. The sample lists roughly 4,600 distinct CDR3 sequences; approximately 5.7% were seen once. This clonotype ranks as medium-sized. No antigen is known for it. Follow-up blood was drawn about 14 weeks, roughly three months, after antiretroviral therapy began. All unsorted peripheral T cells were captured because whole blood was used without fractionation. Study-wide results and limits: Only sixteen HIV-infected individuals were processed, a major limit on how widely findings apply.

This TCR was sampled from an adult with HIV infection. The source was blood, collected during antiretroviral therapy.

CDR3 coding DNA: TGCAGTGCTAGAGTCCCAACAGGGGCCCCGACCTACGAGCAGTACTTC. It yields the protein CSARVPTGAPTYEQYF. This rearrangement joins TRBV20-1 to TRBJ2-7; 7 bases align to TRBD1. CDR3 length equals 16 residues. Germline CDR1 is DFQATT and CDR2 is SNEGSKA (reference sequence). V lost 1 base, J lost 2 bases, and 11 bases stayed unmatched.